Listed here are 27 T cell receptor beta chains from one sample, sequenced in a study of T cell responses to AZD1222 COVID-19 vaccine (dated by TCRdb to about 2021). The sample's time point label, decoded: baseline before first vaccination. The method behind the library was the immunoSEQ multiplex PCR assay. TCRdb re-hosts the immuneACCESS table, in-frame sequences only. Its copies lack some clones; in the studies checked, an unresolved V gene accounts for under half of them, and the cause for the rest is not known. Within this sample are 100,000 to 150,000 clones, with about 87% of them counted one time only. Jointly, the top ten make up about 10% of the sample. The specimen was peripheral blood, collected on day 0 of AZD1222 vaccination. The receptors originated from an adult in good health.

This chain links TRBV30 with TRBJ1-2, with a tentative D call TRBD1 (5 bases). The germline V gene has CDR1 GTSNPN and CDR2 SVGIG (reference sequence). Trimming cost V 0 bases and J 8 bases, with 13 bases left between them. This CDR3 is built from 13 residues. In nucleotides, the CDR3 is TGTGCCTGGAGTGTACGAGGGGTGTCCGGCTACACCTTC. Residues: CAWSVRGVSGYTF.

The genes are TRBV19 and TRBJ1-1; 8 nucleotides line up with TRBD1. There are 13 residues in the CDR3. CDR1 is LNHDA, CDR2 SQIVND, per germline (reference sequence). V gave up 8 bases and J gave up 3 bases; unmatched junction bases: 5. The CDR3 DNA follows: TGTGCCAGTTCCAGGGGGCGGTACACTGAAGCTTTCTTT. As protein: CASSRGRYTEAFF.

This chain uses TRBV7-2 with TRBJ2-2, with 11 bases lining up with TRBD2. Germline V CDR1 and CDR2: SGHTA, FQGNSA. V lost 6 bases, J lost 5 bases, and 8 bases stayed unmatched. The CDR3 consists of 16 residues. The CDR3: CASSSRLAGLTGELFF. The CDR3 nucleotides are TGTGCCAGCAGTTCTCGACTAGCGGGGCTGACCGGGGAGCTGTTTTTT. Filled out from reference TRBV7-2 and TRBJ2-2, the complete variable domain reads GAGVSQSPSNKVTEKGKDVELRCDPISGHTALYWYRQSLGQGLEFLIYFQGNSAPDKSGLPSDRFSAERTGGSVSTLTIQRTQQEDSAVYLCASSSRLAGLTGELFFGEGSRLTVL.

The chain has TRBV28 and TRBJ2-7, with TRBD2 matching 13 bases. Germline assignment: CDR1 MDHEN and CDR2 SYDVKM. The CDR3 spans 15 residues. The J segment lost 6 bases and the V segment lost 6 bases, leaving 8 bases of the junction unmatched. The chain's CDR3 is CASRALAGGPSEQYF. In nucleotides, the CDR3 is TGTGCCAGCAGGGCACTAGCGGGAGGGCCGAGCGAGCAGTACTTC.

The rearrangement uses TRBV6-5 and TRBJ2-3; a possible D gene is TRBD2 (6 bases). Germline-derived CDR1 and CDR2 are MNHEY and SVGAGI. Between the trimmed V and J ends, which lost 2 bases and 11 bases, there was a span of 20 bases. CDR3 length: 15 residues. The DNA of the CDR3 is TGTGCCAGCAGTTACGTAAGATCCCGGGACTCTCTGCAGTATTTT. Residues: CASSYVRSRDSLQYF.

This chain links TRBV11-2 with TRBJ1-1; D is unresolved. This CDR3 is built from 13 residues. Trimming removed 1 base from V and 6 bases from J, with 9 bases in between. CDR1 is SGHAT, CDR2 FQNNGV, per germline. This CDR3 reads CASSLGGWAEAFF. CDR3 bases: TGTGCCAGCAGCTTAGGGGGTTGGGCTGAAGCTTTCTTT.

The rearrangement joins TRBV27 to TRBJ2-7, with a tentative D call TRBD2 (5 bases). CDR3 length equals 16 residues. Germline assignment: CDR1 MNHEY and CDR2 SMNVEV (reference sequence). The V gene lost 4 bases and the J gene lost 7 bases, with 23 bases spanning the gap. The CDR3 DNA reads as TGTGCCAGCAGTTCGCCCCCCTTCCTTCCCGGGAAAGAGCAGTACTTC. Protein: CASSSPPFLPGKEQYF.

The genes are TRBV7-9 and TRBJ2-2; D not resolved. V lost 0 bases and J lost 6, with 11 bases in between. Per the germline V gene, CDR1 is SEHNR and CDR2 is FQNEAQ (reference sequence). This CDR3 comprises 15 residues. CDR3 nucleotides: TGTGCCAGCAGCTTAGCGCGTGGGTTGGCCGGGGAGCTGTTTTTT. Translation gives CASSLARGLAGELFF. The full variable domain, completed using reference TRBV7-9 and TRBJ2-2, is DTGVSQNPRHKITKRGQNVTFRCDPISEHNRLYWYRQTLGQGPEFLTYFQNEAQLEKSRLLSDRFSAERPKGSFSTLEIQRTEQGDSAMYLCASSLARGLAGELFFGEGSRLTVL.

The CDR3 sequence: CASSLPRGAGANVLTF. CDR3 nucleotides: TGTGCCAGCAGCCTTCCTAGGGGTGCTGGGGCCAACGTCCTGACTTTC. This rearrangement joins TRBV7-9 to TRBJ2-6; TRBD1 is a possible D gene (5 bases). The CDR3 length is 16 residues. V lost 5 bases and J 2 bases, leaving 13 bases between the germline ends. Germline V gives CDR1 SEHNR, CDR2 FQNEAQ (reference sequence).

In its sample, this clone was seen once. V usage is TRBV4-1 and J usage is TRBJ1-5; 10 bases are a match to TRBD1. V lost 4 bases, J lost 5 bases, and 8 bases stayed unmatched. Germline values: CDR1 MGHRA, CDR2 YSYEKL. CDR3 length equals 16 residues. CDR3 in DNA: TGCGCCAGCAGCCGGGGGACAGGGGTTCAGCATCAGCCCCAGCATTTT. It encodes CASSRGTGVQHQPQHF.

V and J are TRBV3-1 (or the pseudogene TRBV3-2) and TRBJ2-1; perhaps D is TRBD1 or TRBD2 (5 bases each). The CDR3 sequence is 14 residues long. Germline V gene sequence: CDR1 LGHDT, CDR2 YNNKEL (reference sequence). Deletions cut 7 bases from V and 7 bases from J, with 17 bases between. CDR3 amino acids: CASTPSGTANEQFF. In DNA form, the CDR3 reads TGTGCCAGCACCCCGTCCGGGACGGCGAATGAGCAGTTCTTC.

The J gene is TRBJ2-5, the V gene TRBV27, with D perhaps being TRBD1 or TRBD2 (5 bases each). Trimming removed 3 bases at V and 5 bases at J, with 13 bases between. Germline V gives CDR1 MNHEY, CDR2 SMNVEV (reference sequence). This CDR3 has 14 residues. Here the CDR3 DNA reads TGTGCCAGCAGTTTCGGGACGGGTGCGGAGACCCAGTACTTC. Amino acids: CASSFGTGAETQYF.

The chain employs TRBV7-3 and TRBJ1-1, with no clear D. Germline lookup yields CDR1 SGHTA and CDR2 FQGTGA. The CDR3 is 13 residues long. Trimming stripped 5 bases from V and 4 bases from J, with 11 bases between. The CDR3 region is CASSPGRTTEAFF. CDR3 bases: TGTGCCAGCAGCCCCGGGCGGACCACTGAAGCTTTCTTT.

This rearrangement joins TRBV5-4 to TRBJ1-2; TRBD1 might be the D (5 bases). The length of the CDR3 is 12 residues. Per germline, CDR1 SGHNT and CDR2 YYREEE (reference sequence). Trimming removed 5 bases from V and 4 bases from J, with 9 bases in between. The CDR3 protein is CASSPGPYGYTF. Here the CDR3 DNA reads TGTGCCAGCAGTCCGGGGCCCTATGGCTACACCTTC.

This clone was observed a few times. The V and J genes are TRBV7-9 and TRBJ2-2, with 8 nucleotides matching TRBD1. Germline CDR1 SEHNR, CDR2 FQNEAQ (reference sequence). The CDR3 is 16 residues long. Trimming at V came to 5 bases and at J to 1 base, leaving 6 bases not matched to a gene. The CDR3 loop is CASSPQGAWNTGELFF. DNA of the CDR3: TGTGCCAGCAGCCCCCAGGGGGCGTGGAACACCGGGGAGCTGTTTTTT.

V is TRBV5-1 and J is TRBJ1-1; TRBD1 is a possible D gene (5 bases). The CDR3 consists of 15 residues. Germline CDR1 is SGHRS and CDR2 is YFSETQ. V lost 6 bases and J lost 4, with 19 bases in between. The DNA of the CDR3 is TGCGCCAGCACCAAGGACACTTCCCGGGGCACTGAAGCTTTCTTT. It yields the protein CASTKDTSRGTEAFF.

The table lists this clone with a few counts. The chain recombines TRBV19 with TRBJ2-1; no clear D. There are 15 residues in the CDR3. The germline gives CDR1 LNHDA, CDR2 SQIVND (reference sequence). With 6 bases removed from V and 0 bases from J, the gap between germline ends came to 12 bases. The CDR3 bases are TGTGCCAGTAGCCCCGGCGTGATCTCCTACAATGAGCAGTTCTTC. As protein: CASSPGVISYNEQFF.

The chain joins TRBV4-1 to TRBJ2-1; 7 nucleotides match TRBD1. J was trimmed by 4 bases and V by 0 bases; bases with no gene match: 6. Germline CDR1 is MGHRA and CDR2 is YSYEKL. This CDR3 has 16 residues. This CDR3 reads CASSQDKGGFYNEQFF. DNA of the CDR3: TGCGCCAGCAGCCAAGATAAAGGGGGCTTTTACAATGAGCAGTTCTTC.

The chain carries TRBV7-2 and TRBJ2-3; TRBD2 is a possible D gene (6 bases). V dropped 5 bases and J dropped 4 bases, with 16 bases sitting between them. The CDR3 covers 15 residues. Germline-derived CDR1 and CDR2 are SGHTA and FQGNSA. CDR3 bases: TGTGCCAGCAGCCAACTAGGAGGGGTTGCAGATACGCAGTATTTT. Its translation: CASSQLGGVADTQYF.

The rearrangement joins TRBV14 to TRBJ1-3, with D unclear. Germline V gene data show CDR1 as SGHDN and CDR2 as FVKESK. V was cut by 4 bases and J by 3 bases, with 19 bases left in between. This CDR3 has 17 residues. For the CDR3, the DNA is TGTGCCAGCAGCCCGTTGTCGTCGAAGTTGATTGGAAACACCATATATTTT. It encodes CASSPLSSKLIGNTIYF.

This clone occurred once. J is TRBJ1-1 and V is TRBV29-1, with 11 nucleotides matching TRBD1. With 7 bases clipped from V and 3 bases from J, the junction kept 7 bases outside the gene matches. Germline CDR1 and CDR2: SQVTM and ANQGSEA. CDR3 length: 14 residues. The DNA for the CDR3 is TGCAGCGCCCGCGGGGGACAGGGGGACACTGAAGCTTTCTTT. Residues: CSARGGQGDTEAFF.

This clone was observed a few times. The CDR3, as DNA: TGTGCCAGCTCCTCTGGGGCCAACGTCCTGACTTTC. This translates into CASSSGANVLTF. The V and J genes are TRBV7-9 and TRBJ2-6; D is unresolved. The length of the CDR3 is 12 residues. Trimming removed 8 bases from V and 0 bases from J, with 2 bases in between. Germline V gene sequence: CDR1 SEHNR, CDR2 FQNEAQ (reference sequence).

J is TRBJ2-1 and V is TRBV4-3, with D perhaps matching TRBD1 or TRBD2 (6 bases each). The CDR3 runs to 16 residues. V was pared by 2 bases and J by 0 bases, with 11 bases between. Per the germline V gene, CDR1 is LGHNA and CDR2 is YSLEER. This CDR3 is CASSQTGGFSYNEQFF. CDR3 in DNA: TGCGCCAGCAGCCAAACCGGGGGCTTCTCCTACAATGAGCAGTTCTTC.

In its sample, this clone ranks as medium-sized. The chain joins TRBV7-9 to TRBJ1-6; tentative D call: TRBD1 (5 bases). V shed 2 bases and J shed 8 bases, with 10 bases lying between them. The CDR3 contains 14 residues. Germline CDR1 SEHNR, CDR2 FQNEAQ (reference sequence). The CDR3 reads CASSLRGIYSPLHF. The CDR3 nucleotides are TGTGCCAGCAGCTTACGGGGCATTTATTCACCCCTCCACTTT.

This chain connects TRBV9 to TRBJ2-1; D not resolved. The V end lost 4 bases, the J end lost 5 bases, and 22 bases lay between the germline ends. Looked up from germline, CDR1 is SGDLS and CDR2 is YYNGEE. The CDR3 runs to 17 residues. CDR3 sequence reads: CASSPLGFGREDNEQFF. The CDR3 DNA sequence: TGTGCCAGCAGCCCGCTAGGTTTTGGGCGTGAGGACAATGAGCAGTTCTTC.

The chain's CDR3 is CADRGQPNTEAFF. Written as DNA, the CDR3 is TGTGCCGACCGGGGACAGCCTAACACTGAAGCTTTCTTT. V gene TRBV2 combines with J gene TRBJ1-1; 7 bases map to TRBD1. With V trimmed by 11 bases and J by 2 bases, 8 bases remained unmatched. The length of the CDR3 is 13 residues. Germline V CDR1 and CDR2: SNHLY, FYNNEI.

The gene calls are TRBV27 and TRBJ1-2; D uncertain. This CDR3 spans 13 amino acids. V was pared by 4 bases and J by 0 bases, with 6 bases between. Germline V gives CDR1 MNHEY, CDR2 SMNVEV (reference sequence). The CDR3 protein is CASSWVPNYGYTF. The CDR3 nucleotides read TGTGCCAGCAGTTGGGTTCCTAACTATGGCTACACCTTC.